The 20 T cell receptor beta chains below all came from one sample that was sequenced in a study of blood T cell repertoires in COVID-19. Data came from immunoSEQ multiplex PCR; TCRdb stores just in-frame clones and leaves some out. In the table there are about 230,000 clones, around nine tenths of which are singletons. Specimen: PBMCs or T cells enriched from blood (not recorded which). Receptors originate from a woman aged 25 to 39 with acute COVID-19.

The chain combines TRBV6-5 with TRBJ1-4, with D possibly TRBD1 on 5 matching bases. The CDR3 runs 15 residues. V gave up 10 bases and J gave up 6 bases, with 21 bases separating them. Germline assignment: CDR1 MNHEY and CDR2 SVGAGI. The CDR3 nucleotides are TGTGCCATCAAGAAGGGGTGGGCATACGATGAAAAACTGTTTTTT. It specifies CAIKKGWAYDEKLFF.

The chain is built from TRBV29-1 and TRBJ2-1; 7 bases align to TRBD1. Per the germline V gene, CDR1 is SQVTM and CDR2 is ANQGSEA. The CDR3 totals 13 residues. V was pared by 5 bases and J by 7 bases, with 8 bases of the junction left unmatched. In nucleotides, the CDR3 is TGCAGCGTTCAAGGGGGCCTAAGAAATGAGCAGTTCTTC. Residues: CSVQGGLRNEQFF.

The chain links TRBV7-7 to TRBJ2-7; 9 positions agree with TRBD1. CDR3 length: 15 amino acids. The junction had 11 bases not matched to a gene; V was cut back by 5 bases and J by 6 bases. Germline-derived CDR1 and CDR2 are SSHAT and FNYEAQ (reference sequence). CDR3 coding DNA: TGTGCCAGCAGCCCAACCGGGACAGGGAGGGTCGAGCAGTACTTC. This encodes CASSPTGTGRVEQYF.

This rearrangement joins TRBV29-1 to TRBJ1-1; 8 nucleotides match TRBD1. The CDR3 extends over 13 amino acids. Germline CDR1 is SQVTM and CDR2 is ANQGSEA. The junction had 3 bases not matched to a gene; V was cut back by 6 bases and J by 0 bases. The CDR3 sequence is CSVGTGLNTEAFF. In DNA, the CDR3 is TGCAGCGTCGGGACAGGTCTGAACACTGAAGCTTTCTTT.

J is TRBJ2-5 and V is TRBV7-9; D gene unclear. Trimming removed 5 bases from V and 2 bases from J, with 12 bases in between. The CDR3 spans 14 residues. Germline loops: CDR1 SEHNR, CDR2 FQNEAQ (reference sequence). The CDR3 region is CASSPPEVQETQYF. The CDR3 DNA is TGTGCCAGCAGCCCCCCCGAGGTTCAAGAGACCCAGTACTTC.

This clone was seen just once. V gene TRBV28 combines with J gene TRBJ1-1; 7 nucleotides agree with TRBD1. Trimming cost V 2 bases and J 7 bases; bases outside gene matches: 7. Germline CDR1 and CDR2: MDHEN and SYDVKM. The CDR3 has 14 residues. The CDR3 region is CASSLHARDSEAFF. The CDR3 nucleotides are TGTGCCAGCAGTTTACATGCCAGGGACAGTGAAGCTTTCTTT.

The chain combines TRBV6-5 with TRBJ2-2, with 7 bases identical to TRBD1. V was pared by 0 bases and J by 8 bases, with 0 bases of the junction left unmatched. Germline-derived CDR1 and CDR2 are MNHEY and SVGAGI. There are 13 residues in the CDR3. The CDR3 loop reads CASSYSGQGELFF. The CDR3 nucleotides read TGTGCCAGCAGTTACTCGGGACAGGGGGAGCTGTTTTTT.

The chain carries TRBV19 and TRBJ1-5, with D possibly matching TRBD1 (5 bases). Germline values: CDR1 LNHDA, CDR2 SQIVND (reference sequence). The CDR3 contains 14 residues. Trimming left V 7 bases short and J 1 base short, with 11 bases between. The CDR3 loop reads CASKIQGSNQPQHF. The CDR3 DNA reads TGTGCCAGTAAGATTCAGGGAAGCAATCAGCCCCAGCATTTT.

The chain couples TRBV12-3 or TRBV12-4 to TRBJ1-1, with D perhaps matching TRBD1 (6 bases). The germline V and J ends were trimmed by 6 bases and 3 bases, with 11 bases remaining between them. The CDR3 has 13 amino acids. The CDR3 nucleotides are TGTGCCAGCAGAACAGGGTGGGACACTGAAGCTTTCTTT. It translates to CASRTGWDTEAFF.

The J gene is TRBJ1-4, the V gene TRBV2; D is ambiguous. Germline loops: CDR1 SNHLY, CDR2 FYNNEI. The length of the CDR3 is 12 residues. The V gene lost 7 bases and the J gene lost 6 bases, with 9 bases spanning the gap. The CDR3 region has the DNA TGTGCCAGCATCACGGAGGATGAAAAACTGTTTTTT. As protein: CASITEDEKLFF.

The chain links TRBV7-2 to TRBJ1-5, with TRBD1 matching over 7 bases. Germline V lookup: CDR1 SGHTA, CDR2 FQGNSA. The CDR3 consists of 15 residues. Losses at the gene ends were 4 bases for V and 2 bases for J; bases not matched to a gene: 5. DNA for the CDR3: TGTGCCAGCAGCTACCAAGGGGGCGGCAATCAGCCCCAGCATTTT. Residues: CASSYQGGGNQPQHF.

This chain joins TRBV11-1 and TRBJ2-1, with D possibly being TRBD1 (6 bases). The CDR3 loop spans 14 amino acids. Trimming stripped 5 bases from V and 4 bases from J, with 12 bases between. Germline-derived CDR1 and CDR2 are SGHAT and FQDESV (reference sequence). CDR3 region: CASSNRQEYNEQFF. In nucleotides, the CDR3 is TGTGCCAGCAGCAACCGACAGGAGTACAATGAGCAGTTCTTC.

V gene TRBV12-5 combines with J gene TRBJ1-5; possibly TRBD1 for D (6 bases). The CDR3 sequence is 15 residues long. Germline loops: CDR1 LGHNT, CDR2 FRNRAP. Deletions cut 7 bases from V and 7 bases from J, with 20 bases between. CDR3 in amino acids: CASALAGGAGQPQHF. The CDR3 DNA reads as TGTGCTAGTGCCCTTGCGGGGGGGGCGGGACAGCCCCAGCATTTT. Drawing the rest from reference TRBV12-5 and TRBJ1-5, the complete variable domain is DARVTQTPRHKVTEMGQEVTMRCQPILGHNTVFWYRQTMMQGLELLAYFRNRAPLDDSGMPKDRFSAEMPDATLATLKIQPSEPRDSAVYFCASALAGGAGQPQHFGDGTRLSIL.

The CDR3 sequence is CASTQKGGNQPQHF. The CDR3 coding sequence is TGTGCCAGCACCCAAAAGGGGGGCAATCAGCCCCAGCATTTT. The chain recombines TRBV2 with TRBJ1-5, with a possible D match to TRBD1 (6 bases). V lost 7 bases to trimming and J lost 2 bases, with 12 bases between them. The CDR3 has 14 residues. Looked up from germline, CDR1 is SNHLY and CDR2 is FYNNEI.

J is TRBJ1-5 and V is TRBV27; no clear D gene. Germline CDR1 reads MNHEY; CDR2 reads SMNVEV (reference sequence). The CDR3 length is 15 residues. The germline V and J ends were trimmed by 2 bases and 0 bases, with 8 bases remaining between them. The CDR3 DNA is TGTGCCAGCAGTTTAAAATATTATAGCAATCAGCCCCAGCATTTT. Protein product: CASSLKYYSNQPQHF.

The rearrangement joins TRBV9 to TRBJ1-5; 7 bases align to TRBD1. The CDR3 totals 14 residues. CDR1 and CDR2 (germline): SGDLS, YYNGEE. With V trimmed by 4 bases and J by 6 bases, 7 bases remained unmatched. DNA of the CDR3: TGTGCCAGCAGCCCCGGGACAGCTGGTCAGCCCCAGCATTTT. Translating it yields CASSPGTAGQPQHF.

The genes are TRBV5-1 and TRBJ2-6, with D maybe TRBD2 (7 bases). The CDR3 runs to 19 residues. V dropped 2 bases and J dropped 2 bases, with 20 bases sitting between them. Germline lookup yields CDR1 SGHRS and CDR2 YFSETQ. CDR3 DNA: TGCGCCAGCAGCTTTGTTTACGGGGGGCGCGGGACTGGGGCCAACGTCCTGACTTTC. Translating it yields CASSFVYGGRGTGANVLTF.

The gene calls are TRBV4-1 and TRBJ1-1; tentatively, D is TRBD1 (5 bases). The V gene lost 1 base and the J gene lost 0 bases, with 18 bases spanning the gap. CDR3 size: 18 residues. Looked up from germline, CDR1 is MGHRA and CDR2 is YSYEKL. CDR3 protein: CASSQGQAGRIMNTEAFF. The CDR3, as DNA: TGCGCCAGCAGCCAAGGCCAAGCAGGGCGAATCATGAACACTGAAGCTTTCTTT.

The chain couples TRBV7-6 to TRBJ2-1; 10 nucleotides line up with TRBD2. This CDR3 is built from 15 residues. V was pared by 1 base and J by 4 bases, with 1 base of the junction left unmatched. Looked up from germline, CDR1 is SGHVS and CDR2 is FNYEAQ. The CDR3 spells CASSLERGGYNEQFF. CDR3 sequence (DNA): TGTGCCAGCAGCTTAGAGCGGGGGGGATACAATGAGCAGTTCTTC.

This rearrangement joins TRBV6-5 to TRBJ1-5, with D maybe TRBD1 (5 bases). Germline lookup yields CDR1 MNHEY and CDR2 SVGAGI. CDR3 length: 15 residues. V lost 0 bases and J 2 bases, leaving 8 bases between the germline ends. This CDR3 is CASSYSGEGNQPQHF. The CDR3, as DNA: TGTGCCAGCAGTTACTCAGGGGAGGGCAATCAGCCCCAGCATTTT.